Listed here are 25 T cell receptor beta chains from one sample, sequenced in a study of T-cell memory formation after mild COVID-19. Each CDR3 protein is one row after TCRdb ran MiXCR on the 5' RACE reads. The sample lists almost 350,000 distinct CDR3 sequences; about 20% were seen once. Specimen: PBMCs or a T cell subset sorted from them (not recorded which). The receptor set was obtained from a man aged 18 to 29 who had mild COVID-19 (a few samples of this study predate the infection). Cell type and time point are not known.

This clonotype occurred many times. The J gene is TRBJ2-7, the V gene TRBV7-2; a weak D match, TRBD2 (6 bases). Germline-derived CDR1 and CDR2 are SGHTA and FQGNSA. V lost 5 bases and J 5 bases, leaving 16 bases between the germline ends. This CDR3 is 14 amino acids long. The CDR3 nucleotides read TGTGCCAGCAGCCTCCCCTCGGGAGCCAACGAGCAGTACTTC. It encodes CASSLPSGANEQYF. Together with reference TRBV7-2 and TRBJ2-7, the CDR3 gives the full variable domain: GAGVSQSPSNKVTEKGKDVELRCDPISGHTALYWYRQSLGQGLEFLIYFQGNSAPDKSGLPSDRFSAERTGGSVSTLTIQRTQQEDSAVYLCASSLPSGANEQYFGPGTRLTVT.

This clonotype was seen a handful of times. This chain connects TRBV12-3 or TRBV12-4 to TRBJ1-6; the D is unclear. V was clipped by 2 bases and J by 9 bases, with 17 bases between them. The CDR3 length is 16 residues. DNA for the CDR3: TGTGCCAGCAGTTTATTGACCCGGGGATATCCTTCACCCCTCCACTTT. Translated: CASSLLTRGYPSPLHF.

This clonotype showed up many times. The chain uses TRBV7-2 and TRBJ2-2; tentative D call: TRBD2 (7 bases). CDR1 is SGHTA, CDR2 FQGNSA, per germline. Trimming stripped 5 bases from V and 5 bases from J, with 15 bases between. The CDR3 sequence is 15 residues long. The CDR3 sequence: CASSPGGPGTGELFF. The CDR3 coding sequence is TGTGCCAGCAGCCCGGGGGGCCCGGGTACCGGGGAGCTGTTTTTT.

The V gene is TRBV29-1, the J gene TRBJ1-1; D gene uncertain. Between the trimmed V and J ends, which lost 4 bases and 2 bases, there was a span of 14 bases. The CDR3 covers 14 residues. The germline V gene encodes CDR1 SQVTM and CDR2 ANQGSEA. For the CDR3, the DNA is TGCAGCGTTGGTGCATACACAACTAACACTGAAGCTTTCTTT. This gives the protein CSVGAYTTNTEAFF.

This clonotype was recorded a few times. The chain carries TRBV11-2 and TRBJ2-2; 10 nucleotides line up with TRBD2. Germline CDR1 is SGHAT and CDR2 is FQNNGV. The J segment lost 5 bases and the V segment lost 3 bases, leaving 3 bases of the junction unmatched. The CDR3 sequence is 15 residues long. CDR3 sequence (DNA): TGTGCCAGCAGCTTCTTACTAGCGGGGACCGGGGAGCTGTTTTTT. This translates into CASSFLLAGTGELFF. The whole variable domain, filled in from reference TRBV11-2 and TRBJ2-2, reads EAGVAQSPRYKIIEKRQSVAFWCNPISGHATLYWYQQILGQGPKLLIQFQNNGVVDDSQLPKDRFSAERLKGVDSTLKIQPAKLEDSAVYLCASSFLLAGTGELFFGEGSRLTVL.

This clonotype was observed once. J is TRBJ2-1 and V is TRBV7-2; TRBD2 agrees at 9 bases. V shed 4 bases, J shed 4 bases, and the junction held 5 bases outside the gene matches. The CDR3 runs 15 residues. Germline assignment: CDR1 SGHTA and CDR2 FQGNSA. The CDR3 nucleotides are TGTGCCAGCAGCTCTAGCGGGGAGCCATACAATGAGCAGTTCTTC. The encoded protein is CASSSSGEPYNEQFF.

J is TRBJ2-3 and V is TRBV9; 12 bases align to TRBD2. The CDR3 loop spans 15 amino acids. Germline CDR1 reads SGDLS; CDR2 reads YYNGEE. V dropped 6 bases and J dropped 6; count of bases not matched to a gene: 8. The CDR3 sequence: CASNNGLAGLDTQYF. The CDR3 DNA follows: TGTGCCAGCAACAACGGACTAGCGGGGTTGGATACGCAGTATTTT.

The chain joins TRBV3-1 to TRBJ1-4; a weak D match, TRBD1 (5 bases). CDR1 and CDR2 from the germline V gene are LGHDT and YNNKEL (reference sequence). This CDR3 has 14 amino acids. Trimming took off 4 bases at V and 5 bases at J, with 11 bases between the two ends. The CDR3 sequence is CASSPAGMNEKLFF. DNA of the CDR3: TGTGCCAGCAGCCCAGCAGGGATGAATGAAAAACTGTTTTTT.

The rearrangement uses TRBV20-1 and TRBJ2-7, with a tentative D call TRBD1 (6 bases). Trimming pared 3 bases from V and 0 bases from J, leaving 12 bases between. Per the germline V gene, CDR1 is DFQATT and CDR2 is SNEGSKA (reference sequence). The CDR3 totals 14 residues. CDR3 sequence (DNA): TGCAGTGCTAGGACCACAGGGAGCTCCTACGAGCAGTACGTC. This sequence encodes CSARTTGSSYEQYV.

This chain connects TRBV15 to TRBJ2-4; TRBD2 is a possible D gene (5 bases). V dropped 3 bases and J dropped 5 bases, with 5 bases sitting between them. The CDR3 covers 12 residues. The V gene's germline CDR1 is LNHNV and CDR2 YYDKDF (reference sequence). CDR3 in DNA: TGTGCCACCAGCAGCGGGGAAAACATTCAGTACTTC. Translating it yields CATSSGENIQYF.

J is TRBJ1-1 and V is TRBV28; tentative D call: TRBD1 (5 bases). From germline, CDR1 is MDHEN and CDR2 SYDVKM. The CDR3 is 16 amino acids. V was clipped by 6 bases and J by 0 bases, with 17 bases between them. Here the CDR3 reads CASSPRTLQVNTEAFF. CDR3 in DNA: TGTGCCAGCAGCCCCCGGACTTTACAGGTGAACACTGAAGCTTTCTTT.

V is TRBV7-3 and J is TRBJ2-3, with TRBD2 matching 9 bases. CDR3 length: 15 residues. Germline CDR1 and CDR2: SGHTA and FQGTGA. Trimming at V came to 6 bases and at J to 0 bases, leaving 4 bases not matched to a gene. This CDR3 reads CASSRTSGSTDTQYF. Here the CDR3 DNA reads TGTGCCAGCAGTCGTACTAGCGGGAGCACAGATACGCAGTATTTT. Supplemented by reference TRBV7-3 and TRBJ2-3, the full variable domain reads GAGVSQTPSNKVTEKGKYVELRCDPISGHTALYWYRQSLGQGPEFLIYFQGTGAADDSGLPNDRFFAVRPEGSVSTLKIQRTERGDSAVYLCASSRTSGSTDTQYFGPGTRLTVL.

The chain combines TRBV27 with TRBJ1-1, with TRBD1 matching over 8 bases. The V gene's germline CDR1 is MNHEY and CDR2 SMNVEV (reference sequence). The J segment lost 5 bases and the V segment lost 3 bases, leaving 2 bases of the junction unmatched. This CDR3 contains 13 residues. The CDR3 is CASSFRQGTEAFF. CDR3 bases: TGTGCCAGCAGTTTCCGACAGGGGACTGAAGCTTTCTTT.

This clonotype turned up a few times. V is TRBV7-3 and J is TRBJ2-1; D is ambiguous. Germline V lookup: CDR1 SGHTA, CDR2 FQGTGA. CDR3 length equals 15 residues. V shed 5 bases and J shed 2 bases, with 13 bases lying between them. The CDR3 loop is CASSREHSPYNEQFF. The DNA for the CDR3 is TGTGCCAGCAGCCGCGAGCACTCGCCCTACAATGAGCAGTTCTTC.

V and J are TRBV5-6 and TRBJ1-5, with D maybe TRBD1 (5 bases). Germline CDR1 and CDR2: SGHDT and YYEEEE. The CDR3 has 15 residues. The V end lost 4 bases, the J end lost 4 bases, and 15 bases lay between the germline ends. CDR3 residues: CASSLLSGENQPQHF. The CDR3 DNA reads TGTGCCAGCAGCCTCCTTTCGGGGGAAAATCAGCCCCAGCATTTT.

The chain uses TRBV4-1 and TRBJ1-1; tentatively, D is TRBD1 (6 bases). In germline, CDR1 is MGHRA, CDR2 YSYEKL. V lost 2 bases and J 6 bases, leaving 10 bases between the germline ends. CDR3 length: 13 amino acids. CDR3 sequence reads: CASSQNGGAEAFF. The CDR3 bases are TGCGCCAGCAGCCAAAACGGGGGCGCTGAAGCTTTCTTT.

V and J are TRBV24-1 and TRBJ2-5; D unclear. Germline assignment: CDR1 KGHDR and CDR2 SFDVKD. This CDR3 has 12 amino acids. Trimming cost V 4 bases and J 2 bases, with 4 bases left between them. CDR3 sequence reads: CATSDEQETQYF. The CDR3 DNA reads TGTGCCACCAGTGACGAGCAAGAGACCCAGTACTTC.

The chain combines TRBV6-6 with TRBJ2-3; 7 positions agree with TRBD1. The CDR3 contains 14 residues. J was trimmed by 7 bases and V by 10 bases; bases with no gene match: 14. Germline V gene lookup returns CDR1 MNHNY and CDR2 SVGAGI (reference sequence). CDR3 amino acids: CATSDRNIINTQYF. The DNA for the CDR3 is TGTGCCACCTCGGACAGGAATATAATCAATACGCAGTATTTT.

This clonotype was seen more than once but under ten times. The gene calls are TRBV6-5 and TRBJ1-3; 7 nucleotides line up with TRBD1. CDR1 is MNHEY and CDR2 is SVGAGI in the germline V gene. V lost 6 bases, J lost 5 bases, and 7 bases stayed unmatched. This CDR3 comprises 14 residues. Here the CDR3 reads CASRSQGGRNTIYF. CDR3 nucleotides: TGTGCCAGCAGGTCCCAGGGGGGCAGAAACACCATATATTTT.

The chain has TRBV7-9 and TRBJ1-1, with D uncertain. The CDR3 runs to 15 residues. Between the trimmed V and J ends, which lost 5 bases and 4 bases, there was a span of 17 bases. Germline values: CDR1 SEHNR, CDR2 FQNEAQ (reference sequence). For the CDR3, the DNA is TGTGCCAGCAGCCCGTTCCGGGGTTCGGGCACTGAAGCTTTCTTT. Translated: CASSPFRGSGTEAFF.

The chain links TRBV12-3 or TRBV12-4 to TRBJ2-3, with 8 bases identical to TRBD2. The CDR3 spans 17 residues. Trimming took 4 bases from V and 3 from J; bases not matched to a gene: 12. Written as DNA, the CDR3 is TGTGCCAGCAGTTCCTCCGGTAGCGGGGAGGGAACAGATACGCAGTATTTT. Protein: CASSSSGSGEGTDTQYF.

The chain combines TRBV5-1 with TRBJ2-2, with D unresolved. V lost 2 bases to trimming and J lost 5 bases, with 7 bases between them. CDR1 is SGHRS, CDR2 YFSETQ, per germline. This CDR3 has 13 amino acids. CDR3 in amino acids: CASSFYRTGELFF. The CDR3 DNA sequence: TGCGCCAGCAGCTTTTACAGAACCGGGGAGCTGTTTTTT.

This clonotype has only a few counts. The genes are TRBV5-1 and TRBJ2-3, with D uncertain. CDR3 size: 16 residues. V was cut by 0 bases and J by 1 base, with 12 bases left in between. CDR1 is SGHRS, CDR2 YFSETQ, per germline. The CDR3 sequence is CASSLGVGPGTDTQYF. The CDR3, as DNA: TGCGCCAGCAGCTTGGGCGTTGGACCCGGCACAGATACGCAGTATTTT.

This clonotype appeared once. This sequence joins TRBV20-1 and TRBJ2-7, with 7 bases lining up with TRBD1. The CDR3 extends over 14 amino acids. V lost 2 bases, J lost 4 bases, and 8 bases stayed unmatched. Germline-derived CDR1 and CDR2 are DFQATT and SNEGSKA (reference sequence). The CDR3 here is CSARTGQRDYEQYF. The CDR3 nucleotides read TGCAGTGCTAGAACGGGACAGAGAGATTACGAGCAGTACTTC.

The CDR3 nucleotides read TGCAGCGTTGATTCGGCAGGTGACACTGAAGCTTTCTTT. It is translated as CSVDSAGDTEAFF. This chain links TRBV29-1 with TRBJ1-1, with D hard to call. Germline V lookup: CDR1 SQVTM, CDR2 ANQGSEA. V lost 3 bases and J lost 3, with 11 bases in between. The CDR3 has 13 residues.